The rows below give T cell receptor beta chains drawn from one sample of a study of T-cell reconstitution after alpha-beta-depleted transplantation in children. From the PCR reads, TCRdb called clonotypes with MiXCR, one entry per CDR3 protein. The sample yields approximately 500,000 distinct CDR3 sequences, 10% to 13% seen once. This sample comprised PBMCs, obtained before TCRalphabeta/CD19-depleted stem cell transplant. These receptors all come from a child aged 2 to 10 with inherited bone marrow failure, due to receive a stem cell transplant. The CDR3 runs from the conserved cysteine through the conserved F or W. The D gene is left open where the match is weak. The listing skips clone size in some rows; elsewhere it reads once, few, many or a size class.

abundance: many; v_gene: TRBV27; d_gene: TRBD2; j_gene: TRBJ2-3; CDR3nt: TGTGCCAGCAGTTACGCCGCCCTAGCGGGAGGGCGAGATACGCAGTATTTT; CDR3aa: CASSYAALAGGRDTQYF
abundance: many; v_gene: TRBV28; d_gene: TRBD1; j_gene: TRBJ1-6; CDR3nt: TGTGCCAGCAGTACAGGGGGGGACTCACCCCTCCACTTT; CDR3aa: CASSTGGDSPLHF
abundance: few; v_gene: TRBV3-1; d_gene: TRBD2; j_gene: TRBJ2-7; CDR3nt: TGTGCCAGCAGCCATCCGGGACTAGCACTCTACGAGCAGTACTTC; CDR3aa: CASSHPGLALYEQYF
abundance: many; v_gene: TRBV4-2; d_gene: TRBD2; j_gene: TRBJ2-7; CDR3nt: TGTGCCAGCAGCTGGGGACGGGAGGGCCCCTACGAGCAGTACTTC; CDR3aa: CASSWGREGPYEQYF
abundance: many; v_gene: TRBV5-5; d_gene: TRBD1; j_gene: TRBJ2-7; CDR3nt: TGTGCCAGCAGCGACAGGGAACCCTACGAGCAGTACTTC; CDR3aa: CASSDREPYEQYF
abundance: many; v_gene: TRBV27; d_gene: NA; j_gene: TRBJ2-1; CDR3nt: TGTGCCAGCAGTTTATCGATGATGGGCAATGAGCAGTTCTTC; CDR3aa: CASSLSMMGNEQFF
abundance: many; v_gene: TRBV11-2; d_gene: NA; j_gene: TRBJ2-1; CDR3nt: TGTGCCAGCAGCTTAGGCGGCTCCGAGCAGTTCTTC; CDR3aa: CASSLGGSEQFF
abundance: many; v_gene: TRBV27; d_gene: NA; j_gene: TRBJ2-7; CDR3nt: TGTGCCAGCAGTTTAAGTTCCGGGAGTGGTATGTACGAGCAGTACTTC; CDR3aa: CASSLSSGSGMYEQYF
abundance: NA; v_gene: TRBV29-1; d_gene: TRBD2; j_gene: TRBJ2-7; CDR3nt: TGCAGCGTTCCACTAGCGGACGAGCAGTACTTC; CDR3aa: CSVPLADEQYF
abundance: NA; v_gene: TRBV7-2; d_gene: NA; j_gene: TRBJ1-5; CDR3nt: TGTGCCAGCAGCTCTCAGAGGAATCAGCCCCAGCATTTT; CDR3aa: CASSSQRNQPQHF
abundance: many; v_gene: TRBV28; d_gene: TRBD1; j_gene: TRBJ2-7; CDR3nt: TGTGCCAGCAGCTTAGGACAGGGCCCCTCCTACGAGCAGTACTTC; CDR3aa: CASSLGQGPSYEQYF
abundance: few; v_gene: TRBV4-2; d_gene: NA; j_gene: TRBJ2-7; CDR3nt: TGTGCCAGCAGCCAACATCCTGACTCCTACGAGCAGTACTTC; CDR3aa: CASSQHPDSYEQYF
abundance: many; v_gene: TRBV6-2/TRBV6-3; d_gene: NA; j_gene: TRBJ2-7; CDR3nt: TGTGCCAGCAGTTGGGGGAAGCGGGCAGCCTACGAGCAGTACTTC; CDR3aa: CASSWGKRAAYEQYF
abundance: many; v_gene: TRBV10-3; d_gene: NA; j_gene: TRBJ2-1; CDR3nt: TGTGCCATCAGTGAAGGCGGGCTGATCGATGAGCAGTTCTTC; CDR3aa: CAISEGGLIDEQFF
abundance: many; v_gene: TRBV2; d_gene: TRBD1; j_gene: TRBJ2-2; CDR3nt: TGTGCCAGCAACAGGGGGCAGGTTAGCCCCGGGGAGCTGTTTTTT; CDR3aa: CASNRGQVSPGELFF
abundance: NA; v_gene: TRBV19; d_gene: NA; j_gene: TRBJ1-1; CDR3nt: TGTGCCAGTAGTATAGTCGGGGGAACTGAAGCTTTCTTT; CDR3aa: CASSIVGGTEAFF
abundance: many; v_gene: TRBV20-1; d_gene: TRBD1; j_gene: TRBJ2-7; CDR3nt: TGCAGTGCAGTGGGGAGGGGACAGGGGCCCTACGAGCAGTACTTC; CDR3aa: CSAVGRGQGPYEQYF
abundance: medium-sized; v_gene: TRBV9; d_gene: TRBD2; j_gene: TRBJ2-2; CDR3nt: TGTGCCAGCAGCGATAGAGGAGCGGGAGTGTACACCGGGGAGCTGTTTTTT; CDR3aa: CASSDRGAGVYTGELFF
abundance: NA; v_gene: TRBV29-1; d_gene: NA; j_gene: TRBJ1-2; CDR3nt: TGCAGCGTTGTGGACCGATCTGGGGAGGGGGGCTACACCTTC; CDR3aa: CSVVDRSGEGGYTF
abundance: many; v_gene: TRBV6-1; d_gene: TRBD2; j_gene: TRBJ2-7; CDR3nt: TGTGCCAGCAGTAGAGAAGGGAGGGTTCCCTACGAGCAGTACTTC; CDR3aa: CASSREGRVPYEQYF
abundance: many; v_gene: TRBV7-2; d_gene: TRBD2; j_gene: TRBJ2-5; CDR3nt: TGTGCCAGCAGCTTTCGAGTAGCGGGAGAGACCCAGTACTTC; CDR3aa: CASSFRVAGETQYF